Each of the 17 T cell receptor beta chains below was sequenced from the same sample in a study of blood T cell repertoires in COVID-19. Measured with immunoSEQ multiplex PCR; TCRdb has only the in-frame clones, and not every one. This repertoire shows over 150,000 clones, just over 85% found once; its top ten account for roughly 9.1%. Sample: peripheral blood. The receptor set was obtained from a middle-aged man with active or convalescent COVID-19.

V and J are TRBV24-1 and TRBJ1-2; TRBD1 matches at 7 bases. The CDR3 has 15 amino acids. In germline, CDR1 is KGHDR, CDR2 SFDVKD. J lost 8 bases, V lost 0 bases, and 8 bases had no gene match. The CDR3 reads CATSDLGTDYGGYTF. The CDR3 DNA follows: TGTGCCACCAGTGATTTGGGGACAGACTATGGGGGCTACACCTTC.

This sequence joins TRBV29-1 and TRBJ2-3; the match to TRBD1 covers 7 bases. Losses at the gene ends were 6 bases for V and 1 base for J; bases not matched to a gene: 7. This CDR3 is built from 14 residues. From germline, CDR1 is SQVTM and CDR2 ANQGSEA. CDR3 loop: CSVFGQVGTDTQYF. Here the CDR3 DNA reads TGCAGCGTATTTGGACAGGTGGGCACAGATACGCAGTATTTT.

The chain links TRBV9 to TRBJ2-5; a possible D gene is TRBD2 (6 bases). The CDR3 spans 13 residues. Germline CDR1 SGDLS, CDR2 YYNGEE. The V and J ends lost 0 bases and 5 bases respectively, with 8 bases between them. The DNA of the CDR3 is TGTGCCAGCAGCGTAGGGGGGGACGAGACCCAGTACTTC. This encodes CASSVGGDETQYF.

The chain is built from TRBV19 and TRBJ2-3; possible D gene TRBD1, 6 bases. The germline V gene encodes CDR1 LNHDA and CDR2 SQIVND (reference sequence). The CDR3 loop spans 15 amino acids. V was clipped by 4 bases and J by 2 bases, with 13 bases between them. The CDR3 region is CASSNRVRLTDTQYF. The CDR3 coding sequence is TGTGCCAGTAGTAACAGGGTTCGGCTCACAGATACGCAGTATTTT.

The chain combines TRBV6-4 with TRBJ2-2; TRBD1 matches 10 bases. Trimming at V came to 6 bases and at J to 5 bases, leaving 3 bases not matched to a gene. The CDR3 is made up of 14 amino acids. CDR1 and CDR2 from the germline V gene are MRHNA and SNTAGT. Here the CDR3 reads CASRKGQGTGELFF. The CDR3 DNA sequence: TGTGCCAGCAGGAAGGGACAGGGGACCGGGGAGCTGTTTTTT.

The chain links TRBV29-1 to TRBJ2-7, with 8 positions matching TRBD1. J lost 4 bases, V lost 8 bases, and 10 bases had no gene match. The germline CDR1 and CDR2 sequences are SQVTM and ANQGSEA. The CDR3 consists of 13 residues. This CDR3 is CSSNPGTGYEQYF. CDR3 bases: TGCAGCTCAAACCCCGGGACAGGTTACGAGCAGTACTTC.

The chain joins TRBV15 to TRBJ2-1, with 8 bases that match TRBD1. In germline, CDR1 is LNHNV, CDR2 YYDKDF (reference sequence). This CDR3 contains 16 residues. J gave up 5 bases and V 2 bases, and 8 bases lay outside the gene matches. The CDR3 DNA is TGTGCCACCAGCAGAACTGGACAGGGTCAGGACAATGAGCAGTTCTTC. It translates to CATSRTGQGQDNEQFF.

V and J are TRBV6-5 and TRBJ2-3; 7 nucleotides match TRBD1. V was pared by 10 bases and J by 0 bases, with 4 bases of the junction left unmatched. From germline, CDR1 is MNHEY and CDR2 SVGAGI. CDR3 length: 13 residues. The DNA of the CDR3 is TGTGCCACAGGGGGTAGTAGCACAGATACGCAGTATTTT. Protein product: CATGGSSTDTQYF.

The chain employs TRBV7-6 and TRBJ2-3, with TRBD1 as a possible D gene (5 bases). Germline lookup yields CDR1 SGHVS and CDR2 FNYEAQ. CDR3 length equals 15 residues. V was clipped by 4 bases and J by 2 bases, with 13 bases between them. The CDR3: CASSSDSYLTDTQYF. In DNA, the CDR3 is TGTGCCAGCAGCTCCGACAGCTACCTCACAGATACGCAGTATTTT.

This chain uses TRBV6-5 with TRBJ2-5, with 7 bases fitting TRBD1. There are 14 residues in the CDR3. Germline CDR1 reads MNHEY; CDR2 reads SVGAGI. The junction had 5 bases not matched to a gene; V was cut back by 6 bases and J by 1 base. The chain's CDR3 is CASRKTGTQETQYF. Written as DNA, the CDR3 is TGTGCCAGCAGAAAGACAGGGACCCAAGAGACCCAGTACTTC.

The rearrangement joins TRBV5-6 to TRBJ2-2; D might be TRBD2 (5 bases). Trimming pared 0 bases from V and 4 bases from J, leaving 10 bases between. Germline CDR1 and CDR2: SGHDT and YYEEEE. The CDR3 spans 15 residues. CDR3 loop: CASSLEGGPTGELFF. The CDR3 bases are TGTGCCAGCAGCTTGGAAGGAGGTCCCACCGGGGAGCTGTTTTTT.

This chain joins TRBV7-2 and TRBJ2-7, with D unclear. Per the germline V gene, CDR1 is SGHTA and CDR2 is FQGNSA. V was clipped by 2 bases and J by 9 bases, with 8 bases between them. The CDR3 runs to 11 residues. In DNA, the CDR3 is TGTGCCAGCAGCTTAAATCTACGGCAGTACTTC. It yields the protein CASSLNLRQYF.

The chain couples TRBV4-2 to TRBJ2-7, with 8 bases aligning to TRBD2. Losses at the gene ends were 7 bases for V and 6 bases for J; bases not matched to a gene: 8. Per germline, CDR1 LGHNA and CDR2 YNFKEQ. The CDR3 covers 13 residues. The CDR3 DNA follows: TGTGCCAGCAAGGCGGGGGGTTCCCTCGAGCAGTACTTC. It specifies CASKAGGSLEQYF.

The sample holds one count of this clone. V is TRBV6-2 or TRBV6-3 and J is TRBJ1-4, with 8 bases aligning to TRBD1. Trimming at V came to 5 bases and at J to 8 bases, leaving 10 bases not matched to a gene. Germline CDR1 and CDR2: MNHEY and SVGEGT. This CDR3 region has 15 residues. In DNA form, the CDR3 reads TGTGCCAGCAGTCTAGTTGGACAGGGCGGGGAAAAACTGTTTTTT. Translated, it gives CASSLVGQGGEKLFF.

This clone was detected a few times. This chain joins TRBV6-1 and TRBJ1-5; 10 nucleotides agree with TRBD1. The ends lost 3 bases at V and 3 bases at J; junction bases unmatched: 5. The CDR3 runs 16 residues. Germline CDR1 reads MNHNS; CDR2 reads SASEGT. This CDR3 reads CASSDKDRGVNQPQHF. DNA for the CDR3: TGTGCCAGCAGTGATAAGGACAGGGGGGTCAATCAGCCCCAGCATTTT.

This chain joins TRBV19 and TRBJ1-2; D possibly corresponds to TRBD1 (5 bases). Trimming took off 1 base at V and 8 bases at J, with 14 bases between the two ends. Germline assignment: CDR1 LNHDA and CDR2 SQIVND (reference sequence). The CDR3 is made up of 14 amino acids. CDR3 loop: CASSIAPGKNGYTF. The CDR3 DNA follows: TGTGCCAGTAGTATAGCTCCAGGGAAAAACGGCTACACCTTC.

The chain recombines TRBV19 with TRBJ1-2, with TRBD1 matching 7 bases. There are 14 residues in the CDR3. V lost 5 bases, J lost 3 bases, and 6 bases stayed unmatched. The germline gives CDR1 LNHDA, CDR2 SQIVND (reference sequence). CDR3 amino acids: CASSPTGTDYGYTF. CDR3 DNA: TGTGCCAGTAGTCCTACCGGGACAGACTATGGCTACACCTTC.